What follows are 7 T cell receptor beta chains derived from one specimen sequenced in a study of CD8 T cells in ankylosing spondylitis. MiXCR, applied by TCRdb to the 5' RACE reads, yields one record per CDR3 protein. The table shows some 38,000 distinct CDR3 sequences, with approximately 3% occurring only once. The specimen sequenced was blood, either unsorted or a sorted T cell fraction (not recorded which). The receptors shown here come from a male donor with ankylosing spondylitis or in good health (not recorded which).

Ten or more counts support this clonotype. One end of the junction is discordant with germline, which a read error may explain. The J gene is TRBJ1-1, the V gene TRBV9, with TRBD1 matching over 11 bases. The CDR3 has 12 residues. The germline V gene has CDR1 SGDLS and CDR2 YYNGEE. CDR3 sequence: CASSLGQGARIF. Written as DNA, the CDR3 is TGTGCCAGCAGCCTCGGACAGGGGGCGAGGATCTTT.

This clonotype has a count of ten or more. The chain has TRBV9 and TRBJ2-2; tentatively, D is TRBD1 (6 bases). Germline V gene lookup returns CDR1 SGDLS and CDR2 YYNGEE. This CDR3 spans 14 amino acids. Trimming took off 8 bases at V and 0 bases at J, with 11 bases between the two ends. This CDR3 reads CASMGTTNTGELFF. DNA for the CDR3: TGTGCCAGTATGGGGACAACGAACACCGGGGAGCTGTTTTTT.

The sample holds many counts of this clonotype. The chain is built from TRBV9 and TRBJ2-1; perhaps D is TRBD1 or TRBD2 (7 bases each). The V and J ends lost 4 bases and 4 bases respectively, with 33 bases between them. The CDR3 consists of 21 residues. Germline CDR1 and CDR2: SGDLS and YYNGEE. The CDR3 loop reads CASSPKQGLRLARNRYNEQFF. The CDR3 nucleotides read TGTGCCAGCAGCCCGAAACAGGGGCTTCGACTAGCCCGGAATCGATACAATGAGCAGTTCTTC.

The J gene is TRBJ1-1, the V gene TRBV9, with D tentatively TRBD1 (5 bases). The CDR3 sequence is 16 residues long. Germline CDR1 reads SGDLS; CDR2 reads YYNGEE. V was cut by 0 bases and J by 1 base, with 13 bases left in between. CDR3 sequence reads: CASSVGVGVSNTEAFF. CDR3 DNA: TGTGCCAGCAGCGTAGGGGTAGGGGTCTCGAACACTGAAGCTTTCTTT.

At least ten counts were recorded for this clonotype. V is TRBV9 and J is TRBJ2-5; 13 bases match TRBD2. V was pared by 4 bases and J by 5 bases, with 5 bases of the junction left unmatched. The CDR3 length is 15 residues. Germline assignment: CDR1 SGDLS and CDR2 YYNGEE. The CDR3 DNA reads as TGTGCCAGCAGCACCCAGACTAGCGGGAGGGAGACCCAGTACTTC. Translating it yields CASSTQTSGRETQYF.

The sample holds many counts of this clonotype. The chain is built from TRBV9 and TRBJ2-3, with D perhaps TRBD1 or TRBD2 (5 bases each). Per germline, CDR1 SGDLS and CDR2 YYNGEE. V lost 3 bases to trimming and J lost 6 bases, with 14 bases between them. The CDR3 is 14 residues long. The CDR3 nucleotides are TGTGCCAGCAGCGCGAAAGCAGGGACGGATACGCAGTATTTT. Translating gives CASSAKAGTDTQYF.

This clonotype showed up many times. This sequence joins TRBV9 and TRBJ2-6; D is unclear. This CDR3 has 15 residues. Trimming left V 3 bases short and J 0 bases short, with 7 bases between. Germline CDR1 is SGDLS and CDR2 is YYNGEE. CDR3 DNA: TGTGCCAGCAGCGCCACGAGCTCTGGGGCCAACGTCCTGACTTTC. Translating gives CASSATSSGANVLTF. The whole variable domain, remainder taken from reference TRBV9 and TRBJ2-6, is DSGVTQTPKHLITATGQRVTLRCSPRSGDLSVYWYQQSLDQGLQFLIQYYNGEERAKGNILERFSAQQFPDLHSELNLSSLELGDSALYFCASSATSSGANVLTFGAGSRLTVL.